One and the same sample provided the 7 T cell receptor beta chains below, sequenced in a study of blood T cell repertoires in COVID-19. The repertoire was sequenced with immunoSEQ multiplex PCR; TCRdb's copy has only in-frame clones and lacks some. The data show roughly 40,000 clones, 76% seen once. Sequencing was carried out using peripheral blood. These receptor sequences come from a man in his 70s with active or convalescent COVID-19.

The rearrangement joins TRBV6-5 to TRBJ2-3, with TRBD1 as a possible D gene (5 bases). CDR1 is MNHEY and CDR2 is SVGAGI in the germline V gene. The V end was cut by 6 bases, the J end by 0 bases, with 10 bases between. This CDR3 region has 14 residues. CDR3 in DNA: TGTGCCAGCAGACCCTCAGGGAGCACAGATACGCAGTATTTT. Translated, it gives CASRPSGSTDTQYF.

V usage is TRBV9 and J usage is TRBJ1-1; possibly TRBD1 for D (5 bases). Trimming pared 2 bases from V and 1 base from J, leaving 9 bases between. CDR1 is SGDLS, CDR2 YYNGEE, per germline. The CDR3 totals 14 residues. The CDR3 DNA follows: TGTGCCAGCAGCGTCCAAGGGGCGAACACTGAAGCTTTCTTT. This codes for CASSVQGANTEAFF.

The chain links TRBV5-1 to TRBJ2-5; TRBD1 aligns across 7 bases. Looked up from germline, CDR1 is SGHRS and CDR2 is YFSETQ. The J segment lost 4 bases and the V segment lost 4 bases, leaving 7 bases of the junction unmatched. This CDR3 region has 14 residues. Written as DNA, the CDR3 is TGCGCCAGCAGCGGGGGACAGCACGGAGAGACCCAGTACTTC. Protein: CASSGGQHGETQYF.

The rearrangement links TRBV19 to TRBJ2-7; D may be TRBD1 (6 bases). CDR1 LNHDA and CDR2 SQIVND come from the germline V gene (reference sequence). This CDR3 contains 14 residues. V lost 11 bases and J lost 1, with 18 bases in between. This CDR3 reads CASSGGRASYEQYF. In DNA form, the CDR3 reads TGTGCCTCTTCTGGGGGCAGGGCATCCTACGAGCAGTACTTC.

The chain joins TRBV7-2 to TRBJ2-3; maybe TRBD1 (6 bases). This CDR3 is 15 amino acids long. Trimming removed 3 bases at V and 6 bases at J, with 16 bases between. Germline V gives CDR1 SGHTA, CDR2 FQGNSA. The CDR3 DNA follows: TGTGCCAGCAGCTTTTGGGACACGCCCTTTGATACGCAGTATTTT. It is translated as CASSFWDTPFDTQYF.

The rearrangement joins TRBV27 to TRBJ1-2; D remains unclear. This CDR3 is built from 13 residues. V lost 3 bases to trimming and J lost 4 bases, with 9 bases between them. Germline V lookup: CDR1 MNHEY, CDR2 SMNVEV (reference sequence). The CDR3 sequence: CASSFGLRYGYTF. CDR3 sequence (DNA): TGTGCCAGCAGTTTCGGTCTCCGCTATGGCTACACCTTC.

This clone was recorded only once. The chain combines TRBV6-4 with TRBJ1-5, with D perhaps matching TRBD1 (6 bases). Germline V gene data show CDR1 as MRHNA and CDR2 as SNTAGT. V shed 8 bases and J shed 4 bases, with 12 bases lying between them. The CDR3 consists of 13 residues. CDR3 in amino acids: CASSEGVNQPQHF. Written as DNA, the CDR3 is TGTGCCAGCTCCGAGGGGGTAAATCAGCCCCAGCATTTT.